This T cell receptor beta chain came from a study of response to subunit inactivated influenza vaccine. General study points: With each seasonal influenza vaccination, the authors suggested, few new T cells are recruited.

TCRdb re-called the RT-PCR reads with MiXCR, one entry per CDR3 protein. The data show 750,000 to 850,000 distinct CDR3 sequences, about 18% seen once. The V end lost 3 bases, the J end lost 0 bases, and 14 bases lay between the germline ends. The germline CDR1 and CDR2 sequences are SGHTA and FQGNSA. The length of the CDR3 is 17 residues. This clonotype was picked up a small number of times. Its antigen is not known. The TCR originated in a man aged 45-60 years who received an inactivated influenza vaccine. Material: PBMCs from blood, obtained less than 6 days after vaccination. This chain links TRBV7-2 with TRBJ2-2, with a tentative D call TRBD1 (5 bases). The CDR3 spells CASSFFQGFANTGELFF. CDR3 sequence (DNA): TGTGCCAGCAGCTTTTTCCAGGGTTTCGCGAACACCGGGGAGCTGTTTTTT.